The sample holds many counts of the clone carrying this TCR beta chain. Its antigen is unknown. Using its own MiXCR run on the RT-PCR reads, TCRdb lists one record per CDR3 protein. This table holds 400,000 to 650,000 distinct CDR3 sequences, around 7.9% found once. The sample is drawn from a study of response to subunit inactivated influenza vaccine. Per the germline V gene, CDR1 is SQVTM and CDR2 is ANQGSEA. There are 15 residues in the CDR3. V dropped 0 bases and J dropped 0 bases, with 9 bases sitting between them. Findings of the study overall: Each seasonal influenza vaccination, the authors suggested, recruits few new T cells.

This specimen consisted of PBMCs from blood, obtained less than 30 months after vaccination. This chain uses TRBV29-1 with TRBJ2-1; D perhaps matches TRBD2 (6 bases). The origin of this receptor is a man in his fifties or sixties who received an inactivated influenza vaccine. The CDR3 spells CSVEDPGSSYNEQFF. The CDR3 nucleotides read TGCAGCGTTGAAGATCCCGGGAGCTCCTACAATGAGCAGTTCTTC.